The rows below give T cell receptor beta chains drawn from one sample of a study of identical twins. TCRdb independently ran MiXCR on the 5' RACE reads; one entry per CDR3 protein. Of about 520,000 distinct CDR3 sequences in the sample, roughly a fifth were seen once. These data also featured in a second study, about T cells expressing NK-cell markers.

What was sequenced was CD4+ T cells sorted from blood. These receptors were collected from a woman younger than 30 in good health. Both conserved end residues are part of each CDR3. Fields, in order: D gene, clone size, J gene, V gene, CDR3 protein, CDR3 DNA. A D gene is named only where the DNA matches it firmly. Size tells how often a clone was seen (once, few, many) or the class of an expanded clone, and some rows leave it out.

d_gene: .
abundance: few
j_gene: TRBJ1-5
v_gene: TRBV10-3
CDR3aa: CAIGNGQPQHF
CDR3nt: TGTGCCATCGGTAATGGTCAGCCCCAGCATTTT

d_gene: TRBD1
abundance: .
j_gene: TRBJ2-2
v_gene: TRBV15
CDR3aa: CATSRIPGQQNTGELFF
CDR3nt: TGTGCCACCAGCAGGATTCCGGGACAGCAGAACACCGGGGAGCTGTTTTTT

d_gene: TRBD1
abundance: .
j_gene: TRBJ2-5
v_gene: TRBV20-1
CDR3aa: CSADRGQETQYF
CDR3nt: TGCAGTGCCGACAGGGGGCAAGAGACCCAGTACTTC

d_gene: TRBD1
abundance: .
j_gene: TRBJ1-1
v_gene: TRBV20-1
CDR3aa: CSATTGGREAFF
CDR3nt: TGCAGTGCCACGACAGGGGGTCGGGAAGCTTTCTTT

d_gene: .
abundance: few
j_gene: TRBJ2-1
v_gene: TRBV4-3
CDR3aa: CASSRPPRRDDNEQFF
CDR3nt: TGCGCCAGCAGCCGACCGCCCCGGCGGGATGACAATGAGCAGTTCTTC

d_gene: .
abundance: .
j_gene: TRBJ2-1
v_gene: TRBV6-5
CDR3aa: CASSYSGGPNEQFF
CDR3nt: TGTGCCAGCAGTTACTCGGGAGGTCCCAATGAGCAGTTCTTC

d_gene: TRBD2
abundance: .
j_gene: TRBJ2-5
v_gene: TRBV7-2
CDR3aa: CASSLGSGIETQYF
CDR3nt: TGTGCCAGCAGCTTGGGTAGCGGGATTGAGACCCAGTACTTC

d_gene: TRBD2
abundance: .
j_gene: TRBJ2-3
v_gene: TRBV14
CDR3aa: CASSQEGKLAGVNTQYF
CDR3nt: TGTGCCAGCAGCCAAGAAGGAAAGCTAGCGGGAGTAAATACGCAGTATTTT

d_gene: TRBD1
abundance: medium-sized
j_gene: TRBJ1-1
v_gene: TRBV20-1
CDR3aa: CSAEAGQPEAFF
CDR3nt: TGCAGTGCTGAAGCGGGACAGCCTGAAGCTTTCTTT

d_gene: TRBD2
abundance: few
j_gene: TRBJ2-7
v_gene: TRBV12-3/TRBV12-4
CDR3aa: CASSGDRLAGDLYEQYF
CDR3nt: TGTGCCAGCAGTGGCGACCGACTAGCGGGAGATCTCTACGAGCAGTACTTC

d_gene: .
abundance: few
j_gene: TRBJ2-7
v_gene: TRBV19
CDR3aa: CATSTEPGAYEQYF
CDR3nt: TGTGCCACCTCAACTGAGCCAGGCGCGTACGAGCAGTACTTC

d_gene: TRBD1
abundance: many
j_gene: TRBJ2-7
v_gene: TRBV12-3/TRBV12-4
CDR3aa: CASTLGDRGYEQYF
CDR3nt: TGTGCCAGCACCTTGGGGGACAGGGGGTATGAGCAGTACTTC

d_gene: TRBD2
abundance: .
j_gene: TRBJ2-5
v_gene: TRBV20-1
CDR3aa: CSAPWTSGRLQETQYF
CDR3nt: TGCAGTGCTCCTTGGACTAGCGGAAGATTACAAGAGACCCAGTACTTC

d_gene: TRBD2
abundance: few
j_gene: TRBJ2-1
v_gene: TRBV3-1
CDR3aa: CASSQDWTSGSRQFF
CDR3nt: TGTGCCAGCAGCCAAGATTGGACTAGCGGGAGTCGGCAGTTCTTC

d_gene: TRBD2
abundance: few
j_gene: TRBJ2-3
v_gene: TRBV5-1
CDR3aa: CASSETSGGSTDTQYF
CDR3nt: TGCGCCAGCAGTGAGACTAGCGGGGGGAGCACAGATACGCAGTATTTT

d_gene: .
abundance: many
j_gene: TRBJ2-1
v_gene: TRBV12-3/TRBV12-4
CDR3aa: CASSLRTGRVNEQFF
CDR3nt: TGTGCCAGCAGTTTAAGGACCGGCAGGGTAAATGAGCAGTTCTTC

d_gene: TRBD2
abundance: .
j_gene: TRBJ2-7
v_gene: TRBV6-2/TRBV6-3
CDR3aa: CASSFSQGLPSYEQYF
CDR3nt: TGTGCCAGCAGTTTCTCCCAGGGACTACCTTCCTACGAGCAGTACTTC

d_gene: TRBD2
abundance: few
j_gene: TRBJ2-7
v_gene: TRBV7-2
CDR3aa: CASSFQLAGGYEQYF
CDR3nt: TGTGCCAGCAGCTTCCAACTAGCGGGAGGATACGAGCAGTACTTC

d_gene: TRBD1
abundance: few
j_gene: TRBJ1-1
v_gene: TRBV2
CDR3aa: CASSKQGRPTEAFF
CDR3nt: TGTGCCAGCAGTAAACAGGGGCGTCCCACTGAAGCTTTCTTT

d_gene: TRBD1
abundance: .
j_gene: TRBJ1-2
v_gene: TRBV29-1
CDR3aa: CSGDRGGGYTF
CDR3nt: TGCAGCGGGGACAGGGGTGGAGGCTACACCTTC

d_gene: TRBD1
abundance: few
j_gene: TRBJ2-1
v_gene: TRBV7-3
CDR3aa: CASSYPDRENEQFF
CDR3nt: TGTGCCAGCAGCTACCCGGACAGGGAGAATGAGCAGTTCTTC

d_gene: .
abundance: .
j_gene: TRBJ2-3
v_gene: TRBV5-4
CDR3aa: CASSPGRTSGGADTQYF
CDR3nt: TGTGCCAGCAGCCCGGGCCGAACTAGTGGTGGCGCAGATACGCAGTATTTT

d_gene: .
abundance: few
j_gene: TRBJ2-1
v_gene: TRBV5-6
CDR3aa: CASSLLLTISTEQFF
CDR3nt: TGTGCCAGCAGTCTGCTACTTACAATTTCTACCGAGCAGTTCTTC

d_gene: .
abundance: many
j_gene: TRBJ1-4
v_gene: TRBV12-3/TRBV12-4
CDR3aa: CASSRTQGEKLFF
CDR3nt: TGTGCCAGCAGCCGAACCCAGGGGGAAAAACTGTTTTTT